This paragraph reports one T cell receptor (beta chain). No antigen is known for it. The data are from a study of vaccination and CD4 T cells after COVID-19. Study-level findings and limits: Convalescent patients had a median roughly 90% of reactive clones appearing only post-vaccination.

Treatment in this sample: roughly 10-day PBMC culture with coronavirus spike peptide pools or control peptides (ViraFEST assay). Germline V gives CDR1 SGHAT, CDR2 FQNNGV. This CDR3 region has 12 residues. Trimming took 5 bases from V and 5 from J, leaving 9 bases between them. Researchers used the Oncomine TCR Beta short-read assay to sequence DNA from cultured CD4+ T cells. CD4+ T cells were cultured, and genomic DNA was extracted from them. In TCRdb, the PCR reads were re-called with MiXCR into one record per CDR3 protein. The table records under 30,000 distinct CDR3 sequences, about 46% of them present only once.

The TCR comes from a human donor who had recovered from COVID-19. Sequenced sample: CD4+ T cells from blood, cultured in vitro. V and J are TRBV11-2 and TRBJ2-5; unclear D gene. This CDR3 is CASSRRGETQYF. CDR3 nucleotides: TGTGCCAGCAGCCGCCGTGGTGAGACCCAGTACTTC. Using reference TRBV11-2 and TRBJ2-5 for the parts outside the CDR3, the full variable domain is EAGVAQSPRYKIIEKRQSVAFWCNPISGHATLYWYQQILGQGPKLLIQFQNNGVVDDSQLPKDRFSAERLKGVDSTLKIQPAKLEDSAVYLCASSRRGETQYFGPGTRLLVL.